The rows below give T cell receptor beta chains drawn from one sample of a study of cytomegalovirus exposure and HLA in healthy donors. Produced via immunoSEQ multiplex PCR; TCRdb's table is partial and in-frame only. There are 85,000 to 120,000 clones in the sample; about 85% occur only once, and more than 1.5% lies in the top ten. The sample consisted of PBMCs. Receptor source: a young woman in good health and CMV-seropositive. Both conserved end residues are part of each CDR3. A D gene is named only where the DNA matches it firmly. Size is omitted from some rows. Given values are once, few, many or a class for expanded clones.

j_gene: TRBJ2-7; v_gene: TRBV9; abundance: -; d_gene: TRBD2; CDR3nt: TGTGCCAGCAGCGCCTACGGGGGGGAAGGGGGCGAGCAGTACTTC; CDR3aa: CASSAYGGEGGEQYF
j_gene: TRBJ1-1; v_gene: TRBV19; abundance: -; d_gene: TRBD1; CDR3nt: TGTGCCAGCAGGACAGGGGGCGGCACTGAAGCTTTCTTT; CDR3aa: CASRTGGGTEAFF
j_gene: TRBJ1-1; v_gene: TRBV29-1; abundance: -; d_gene: -; CDR3nt: TGCAGCAGCCAGGGACACTTAAACACTGAAGCTTTCTTT; CDR3aa: CSSQGHLNTEAFF
j_gene: TRBJ1-5; v_gene: TRBV6-1; abundance: -; d_gene: -; CDR3nt: TGTGCCAGCCTGTCTGTGGTTACTTCGGGTCAGCCCCAGCATTTT; CDR3aa: CASLSVVTSGQPQHF
j_gene: TRBJ1-2; v_gene: TRBV5-5; abundance: -; d_gene: TRBD1; CDR3nt: TGTGCCAGCAGCTTGGCGACAGGGGGCGGGGGCTACACCTTC; CDR3aa: CASSLATGGGGYTF
j_gene: TRBJ1-2; v_gene: TRBV7-9; abundance: -; d_gene: TRBD1; CDR3nt: TGTGCCAGCAGCTTAGATCGCGAGGACAGGGCCACCTCCTATGGCTACACCTTC; CDR3aa: CASSLDREDRATSYGYTF
j_gene: TRBJ2-2; v_gene: TRBV27; abundance: -; d_gene: TRBD2; CDR3nt: TGTGCCAGCAGTCACACTAGCGGGGGGGCCCGGACCGGGGAGCTGTTTTTT; CDR3aa: CASSHTSGGARTGELFF
j_gene: TRBJ1-2; v_gene: TRBV20-1; abundance: -; d_gene: -; CDR3nt: TGCAGTGCCCCAGATTACTATGGCTACACCTTC; CDR3aa: CSAPDYYGYTF
j_gene: TRBJ2-7; v_gene: TRBV6-5; abundance: -; d_gene: TRBD1; CDR3nt: TGTGCCAGCAGCCCGGGACAGGTGGGATACGAGCAGTACTTC; CDR3aa: CASSPGQVGYEQYF
j_gene: TRBJ1-2; v_gene: TRBV4-1; abundance: -; d_gene: -; CDR3nt: TGCGCCAGCAGCCAAGATACCGGCAGGGGCTATGGCTACACCTTC; CDR3aa: CASSQDTGRGYGYTF
j_gene: TRBJ1-2; v_gene: TRBV2; abundance: few; d_gene: TRBD1; CDR3nt: TGTGCCAGCGGCCCAGGGGGCTATGGCTACACCTTC; CDR3aa: CASGPGGYGYTF
j_gene: TRBJ2-5; v_gene: TRBV7-6; abundance: -; d_gene: TRBD2; CDR3nt: TGTGCCAGCAGCTTGAATAGCGGGGGGGCCGAGACCCAGTACTTC; CDR3aa: CASSLNSGGAETQYF
j_gene: TRBJ1-2; v_gene: TRBV6-5; abundance: -; d_gene: -; CDR3nt: TGTGCCAGCAGTTACGAGGCCTTCCCCTATGGCTACACCTTC; CDR3aa: CASSYEAFPYGYTF
j_gene: TRBJ2-6; v_gene: TRBV7-2; abundance: -; d_gene: -; CDR3nt: TGTGCCAGCAGCTTTAACAGGAAGTCTGGGGCCAACGTCCTGACTTTC; CDR3aa: CASSFNRKSGANVLTF
j_gene: TRBJ2-7; v_gene: TRBV7-8; abundance: few; d_gene: TRBD1; CDR3nt: TGTGCCAGCAGCCCACGGACAGGGGCCCGCTTGGAGCAGTACTTC; CDR3aa: CASSPRTGARLEQYF
j_gene: TRBJ1-4; v_gene: TRBV28; abundance: -; d_gene: TRBD1; CDR3nt: TGTGCCAGCAGTTCATCGGACAGGGGCTCTGAAAAACTGTTTTTT; CDR3aa: CASSSSDRGSEKLFF
j_gene: TRBJ1-6; v_gene: TRBV7-9; abundance: -; d_gene: TRBD1; CDR3nt: TGTGCCAGCGGGCAGGGGGCTTATAATTCACCCCTCCACTTT; CDR3aa: CASGQGAYNSPLHF
j_gene: TRBJ2-3; v_gene: TRBV15; abundance: -; d_gene: -; CDR3nt: TGTGCCACCAGCAGAGATTTATCGGCAGGGTCAGATACGCAGTATTTT; CDR3aa: CATSRDLSAGSDTQYF
j_gene: TRBJ1-1; v_gene: TRBV29-1; abundance: -; d_gene: TRBD1; CDR3nt: TGCAGCGTTCGGACTCCCCCCGGACAGGGGGCATTGATCACTGAAGCTTTCTTT; CDR3aa: CSVRTPPGQGALITEAFF
j_gene: TRBJ2-1; v_gene: TRBV9; abundance: -; d_gene: TRBD2; CDR3nt: TGTGCCAGCAGCGTAGAGGGTAGCGGGGGCAGAGAGCAGTTCTTC; CDR3aa: CASSVEGSGGREQFF
j_gene: TRBJ1-6; v_gene: TRBV7-2; abundance: -; d_gene: TRBD1; CDR3nt: TGTGCCAGCAGCCTCCGGACAGGGGGCTACAATTCACCCCTCCACTTT; CDR3aa: CASSLRTGGYNSPLHF
j_gene: TRBJ1-6; v_gene: TRBV19; abundance: -; d_gene: -; CDR3nt: TGTGCCAGTAGCCAAAGCGGGACTGCTCGCTCACCCCTCCACTTT; CDR3aa: CASSQSGTARSPLHF
j_gene: TRBJ2-7; v_gene: TRBV6-5; abundance: -; d_gene: -; CDR3nt: TGTGCCAGCAGTACCGGACTGCCCTACGAGCAGTACTTC; CDR3aa: CASSTGLPYEQYF
j_gene: TRBJ1-2; v_gene: TRBV5-1; abundance: -; d_gene: -; CDR3nt: TGCGCCAGCAGCTTGCTGTTGGGGAGCGACTACACCTTC; CDR3aa: CASSLLLGSDYTF
j_gene: TRBJ2-1; v_gene: TRBV19; abundance: -; d_gene: TRBD1; CDR3nt: TGTGCCAGTAGTCGGGGACAGGGGTCCTACAATGAGCAGTTCTTC; CDR3aa: CASSRGQGSYNEQFF
j_gene: TRBJ1-5; v_gene: TRBV19; abundance: -; d_gene: TRBD1; CDR3nt: TGTGCCAGTAGTGGACAGGTCTATAGCAATCAGCCCCAGCATTTT; CDR3aa: CASSGQVYSNQPQHF
j_gene: TRBJ2-3; v_gene: TRBV13; abundance: -; d_gene: TRBD2; CDR3nt: TGTGCCAGCAGCTTGGGCGGGGGGCCCAATACGCAGTATTTT; CDR3aa: CASSLGGGPNTQYF
j_gene: TRBJ1-6; v_gene: TRBV29-1; abundance: -; d_gene: -; CDR3nt: TGCAGCGTGCAACAGGGTAGTAATTCACCCCTCCACTTT; CDR3aa: CSVQQGSNSPLHF